This paragraph covers one TCR beta chain sequence. In germline, CDR1 is LNHDA, CDR2 SQIVND (reference sequence). Trimming cost V 6 bases and J 3 bases, with 15 bases left between them. CDR3 length: 15 residues. Data came from immunoSEQ multiplex PCR; TCRdb stores just in-frame clones and leaves some out. The sample lists just under 150,000 clones; 87% were seen once. This sample was included in a study of blood T cell repertoires in COVID-19. V gene TRBV19 combines with J gene TRBJ1-5; tentatively, D is TRBD1 (5 bases). The specimen was peripheral blood. This TCR came from a woman aged 50 to 60 with acute or convalescent COVID-19. The CDR3 DNA reads TGTGCCAGTAGCCCCGCAGGGCTACCCAATCAGCCCCAGCATTTT. This gives the protein CASSPAGLPNQPQHF.